This T cell receptor (beta chain) was recorded in a study of T-cell reconstitution after alpha-beta-depleted transplantation in children. The length of the CDR3 is 15 residues. Trimming took 1 base from V and 4 from J, leaving 11 bases between them. Germline CDR1 is LGHDT and CDR2 is YNNKEL (reference sequence). Unique molecular identifiers featured in how the TCRbeta library was prepared. Each CDR3 protein is one row after TCRdb ran MiXCR on the PCR reads. The sample has 80,000 to 95,000 distinct CDR3 sequences, roughly 8% seen once. Ten or more counts support this clonotype. Sequencing was performed on PBMCs from the stem cell graft donor, taken from the stem cell graft. The sequence came from a human donor who donated a stem cell graft to a child with congenital amegakaryocytic thrombocytopenia. The V call is TRBV3-1, the J call TRBJ2-1; no firm D call. CDR3 region: CASSQVGMQYNEQFF. CDR3 sequence (DNA): TGTGCCAGCAGCCAAGTTGGGATGCAGTACAATGAGCAGTTCTTC.